Many counts were recorded for the clone carrying this TCR beta chain. The CDR3 loop spans 16 amino acids. V lost 4 bases to trimming and J lost 4 bases; unmatched junction nucleotides: 4. Germline values: CDR1 SGHVS, CDR2 FQNEAQ. The data belong to a study of T-cell memory formation after mild COVID-19. TCRdb re-called the 5' RACE reads with MiXCR, one entry per CDR3 protein. This table holds 100,000 to 150,000 distinct CDR3 sequences, about 6.5% found once. The TCR comes from an adult woman who had mild COVID-19 (a few samples of this study predate the infection). Cell type and time point are not known. Sequencing input: PBMCs or a T cell subset sorted from them (not recorded which). This rearrangement joins TRBV7-8 to TRBJ2-3; the match to TRBD2 covers 14 bases. CDR3 amino acids: CASSSTTSGGADTQYF. The CDR3, as DNA: TGTGCCAGCAGCTCCACGACTAGCGGGGGGGCAGATACGCAGTATTTT.